This TCR beta chain is from a study of shared clonotypes between healthy human individuals. The wider study: Ranging from 18 to 49 in age, donors were two women and a few men.

Comments on this clone: Its cognate antigen is unknown.

Deletions cut 3 bases from V and 3 bases from J, with 11 bases between. CDR1 and CDR2 from the germline V gene are MDHEN and SYDVKM. CDR3 length: 14 residues. At the deep level, the assay was run. For every subset, genomic DNA was evenly distributed across several immunoSEQ plates. Sequencing was performed with immunoSEQ multiplex PCR; in TCRdb, only in-frame clones are kept and a portion is missing. Altogether around 580,000 clones are present, more than 95% being singletons, with the ten largest covering 0.3%. Study-level findings and limits: Clonotype sharing among donors, it was expected, would be affected by sequencing depth.

Naive CD8 cells comprised CD45RO-negative, CCR7-positively selected cells, excluding terminally differentiated effector memory CD45RA+ cells. Sequencing was carried out using naive CD8+ T cells sorted from blood. This chain links TRBV28 with TRBJ1-1; D is perhaps TRBD1 (6 bases). The receptor was derived from a man between 25 and 39 years old in good health. The CDR3 sequence: CASSFRGGYTEAFF. The CDR3 DNA is TGTGCCAGCAGTTTCCGAGGGGGGTACACTGAAGCTTTCTTT.